This T cell receptor beta chain was retrieved from a study of hypomethylating agent response in myelodysplastic syndrome. Study background: The mean patient age was around 77 +/- 6.3 years, and diploid cytogenetics predominated. Of about a dozen patients, about 5 carried TET2, the most frequent mutation.

V lost 0 bases, J lost 5 bases, and 13 bases lay in between. This CDR3 is built from 15 residues. In germline, CDR1 is MNHEY, CDR2 SVGAGI. Two replicates of about 200 ng each gave 400 ng DNA per sample, survey resolution. Authors' processing steps: Previously reported viral-epitope specificity per VDJdb covered about 1.5% of 150,000 to 200,000 unique clonotypes. Clones were sequenced by immunoSEQ multiplex PCR, and TCRdb holds only the in-frame ones, with some missing. V, J and clone size reflect that table, while D and trimming were determined from the DNA. The data contain approximately 4,500 clones, over 75% of them singletons.

This sample comprised bone marrow, obtained before or after starting hypomethylating agent treatment for myelodysplastic syndrome (not recorded which). The rearrangement uses TRBV6-5 and TRBJ2-5; tentatively, D is TRBD1 (5 bases). The TCR sequence derives from a human donor with myelodysplastic syndrome. The CDR3 reads CASSYSGNRKETQYF. The CDR3 region has the DNA TGTGCCAGCAGTTACTCAGGAAACAGGAAGGAGACCCAGTACTTC.